This T cell receptor beta chain was profiled in a study of blood T cell repertoires in COVID-19. Generated by immunoSEQ multiplex PCR, the TCRdb table keeps only in-frame clones and is missing some. Here the sample spans 400,000 to 550,000 clones, 70% to 90% being singletons. The source of this sequence is a woman aged 18-29 years with acute COVID-19. The sample consisted of PBMCs or T cells enriched from blood (not recorded which).

The CDR3 nucleotides are TGTGCCAGCAGTTTAGTTCAGGGTATCGAAAACACTGAAGCTTTCTTT. As protein: CASSLVQGIENTEAFF. The chain couples TRBV27 to TRBJ1-1, with D possibly being TRBD1 (5 bases). Trimming removed 2 bases at V and 2 bases at J, with 15 bases between. Germline values: CDR1 MNHEY, CDR2 SMNVEV (reference sequence). The CDR3 totals 16 residues.